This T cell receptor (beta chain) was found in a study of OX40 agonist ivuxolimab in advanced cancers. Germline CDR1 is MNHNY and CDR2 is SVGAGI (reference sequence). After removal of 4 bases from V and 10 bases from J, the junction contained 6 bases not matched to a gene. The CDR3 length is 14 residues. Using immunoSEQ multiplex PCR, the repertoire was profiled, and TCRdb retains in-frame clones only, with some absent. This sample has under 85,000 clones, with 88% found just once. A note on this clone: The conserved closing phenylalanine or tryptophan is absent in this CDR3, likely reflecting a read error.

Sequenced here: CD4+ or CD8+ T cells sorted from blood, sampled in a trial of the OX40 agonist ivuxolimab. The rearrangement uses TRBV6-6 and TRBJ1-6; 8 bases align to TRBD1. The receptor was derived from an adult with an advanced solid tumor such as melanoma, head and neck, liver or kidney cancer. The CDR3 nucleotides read TGTGCCAGCAGTTGGGACAGGATAGCGTCACCCCTCCACCTT. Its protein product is CASSWDRIASPLHL.